This record concerns one TCR beta chain sequence. This clonotype turned up a few times. Its target antigen remains unknown. The input lacks base qualities; no much larger clone sits a single base away. Graves' hyperthyroidism was defined as stable when no progression to ophthalmopathy occurred over 18 months of follow-up. Hyperthyroidism patients were newly diagnosed, with disease duration under 2 months, and aged 18 to 65 years. The study excluded patients with uncontrolled infections, other autoimmune diseases, pregnancy or lactation. Diagnoses were established on the basis of clinical symptoms, serum thyroxine and TRAb, thyroid ultrasound, and orbital computed tomography. PBMCs were isolated from about 10 ml of fresh peripheral blood by Ficoll-Paque density gradient centrifugation. Trizol reagent was used to extract total RNA, and RNA quality was then checked on an Agilent 2100 Bioanalyzer. These data originate in a study of T cells in Graves' hyperthyroidism and ophthalmopathy (dated by TCRdb to between 2019 and 2020). Regarding the study in general: Peripheral blood samples were taken at the time of initial diagnosis, prior to any treatment. For training and testing, the approximately 92 patients in the discovery cohort were randomly divided in a 7:3 ratio. An independent validation cohort of around 19 hyperthyroidism patients and about 15 patients who later progressed to ophthalmopathy tested prospective prediction of ophthalmopathy. In about 6 Graves' hyperthyroidism patients, the study also compared T-cell repertoires from thyroid tissue with T-cell repertoires from blood. TCR Vbeta CDR3 sequencing of 120 to 150 peripheral blood samples (about 45 ophthalmopathy, 75 hyperthyroidism and approximately 17 progressor patients) is reported in the paper. Once sampling was done, hyperthyroidism patients were given methimazole at a starting dose of 30 mg daily, whereas ophthalmopathy patients were given high-dose intravenous methylprednisolone. TCR V-J signatures able to tell the groups apart were searched for in a discovery cohort of some 97 patients, of whom over 40 had Graves' ophthalmopathy and roughly 57 had stable Graves' hyperthyroidism.

Overall study outcomes, separate from this receptor: Sample size was not statistically predetermined, and investigators were not blinded to group allocation. Most expanded thyroid clonotypes (frequency above 0.001) were also found in blood, which suggests that blood repertoires may mirror thyroid immune responses. In validation, progression to ophthalmopathy was predicted by the model with 70% to 71% sensitivity and around 75% specificity, a median of roughly 6 months before onset. A 13 V-J signature model separated ophthalmopathy from stable hyperthyroidism, with about 90% sensitivity and roughly 82% specificity in cross-validation and 80%/75% in testing.

The CDR3 numbers 17 residues from cysteine through phenylalanine. The entry retains the CDR3 DNA only, 51 bases that are in frame from base 1. CDR1 and CDR2 are drawn from the germline V gene: SGHRS, YFSETQ. A distance of 18 bases separates the germline ends of V and J, which lose 0 bases and 8 bases respectively. TCR beta CDR3 regions were amplified from RNA transcripts. For the first round of RT-PCR on the TCR CDR3, the HTBI primer set was used together with the Qiagen OneStep RT-PCR kit. A second multiplex PCR round built the libraries, followed by size selection and purification. Libraries were sequenced paired-end with 100 bp reads on an Illumina HiSeq2000. As for the authors' bioinformatics: SOAPnuke was used to process the raw data, with reads discarded if the reads contained adapters or uncalled bases, had a mean Phred below 15, or lacked an exact constant-primer or identifier match. COPE v1.2.5 was used to merge the high-quality paired reads, and each unique nucleotide sequence was defined as a clonotype. MiTCR v1.1 was used to align the clonotypes against IMGT TRBV, TRBD and TRBJ reference segments. The analysis included only V-J combinations with a frequency above 0.0001, which together covered 99% to 99.2% of the repertoires. A TCS score was defined as the ratio between F50 (clonal expansion) and ExV (chaos), using BLOSUM62-based TCRdist between CDR3 peptides within each V-J. Welch's t-statistics and random forest reduced some 510 V-J features to 13, which were used in a naive Bayes classifier (R e1071). Thyroid-blood repertoire similarity was quantified with the Morisita-Horn index. The public sequencing data were trimmed at Q25 with fastp and processed into clonotypes with MiXCR by TCRdb, which kept only in-frame beta chains. Rows are combined by CDR3 protein, so each entry shows the most common genes and DNA. TCRdb's processing, not the study's, gives the V and J calls here. The sample table holds some 800,000 distinct CDR3 sequences, of which 38% were seen once. 7.5% to 9.5% of the sample lies in the top ten.

This TCR was sampled from a man aged 18 to 35 with Graves' hyperthyroidism. Sequencing was done on a sample of blood. The chain couples TRBV5-1 to TRBJ1-6, with TRBD1 as a weak D call on 5 bases. The DNA sequence is TGCGCCAGCAGCTTGGGCGGCTCGGGGGATGGTTATTCACCCCTCCACTTT. It encodes CASSLGGSGDGYSPLHF.